The 19 T cell receptor beta chains reported below all come from one sample, sequenced in a study of vaccination and CD4 T cells after COVID-19. Treatment noted: approximately nine-day PBMC culture with coronavirus spike peptide pools or control peptides (ViraFEST assay). At the Johns Hopkins FTIC core, DNA taken from cultured CD4+ T cells was sequenced by way of the Oncomine TCR Beta short-read assay. TCRdb reanalysed the PCR reads using MiXCR and keeps one entry per CDR3 protein. The data hold around 9,000 distinct CDR3 sequences, with 55% observed a single time. For these receptors, no antigen is known. Sequences were obtained from CD4+ T cells from blood, cultured in vitro. Receptors were obtained from a human donor who had recovered from COVID-19.

The chain carries TRBV6-5 and TRBJ1-5; D call uncertain. The CDR3 covers 15 residues. Germline V lookup: CDR1 MNHEY, CDR2 SVGAGI. V shed 2 bases and J shed 4 bases, with 12 bases lying between them. This CDR3 reads CASSYDPGRNQPQHF. The CDR3 bases are TGTGCCAGCAGTTACGACCCCGGGAGGAATCAGCCCCAGCATTTT.

This clonotype was picked up one time. V and J are TRBV7-9 and TRBJ1-1; no definite D call. Looked up from germline, CDR1 is SEHNR and CDR2 is FQNEAQ (reference sequence). CDR3 length equals 15 residues. V was cut by 1 base and J by 2 bases, with 11 bases left in between. CDR3 DNA: TGTGCCAGCAGCTTAGTCTTTGGCGCTAACACTGAAGCTTTCTTT. Protein product: CASSLVFGANTEAFF.

This sequence joins TRBV6-1 and TRBJ2-1; D is uncertain. V was pared by 7 bases and J by 16 bases, with 17 bases between. Germline loops: CDR1 MNHNS, CDR2 SASEGT. This CDR3 contains 11 residues. The CDR3, as DNA: TGTGCCAGCACCCTCGGCACCACCCAATTCTTC. This codes for CASTLGTTQFF.

The CDR3 region has the DNA TGTGCCAGCACCGAGGGGTTAGCGGGGGGCTCCTACGAGCAGTACTTC. Protein: CASTEGLAGGSYEQYF. V usage is TRBV6-2 or TRBV6-3 and J usage is TRBJ2-7; 10 bases are shared with TRBD2. Germline CDR1 and CDR2: MNHEY and SVGEGT. The CDR3 contains 16 residues. With V trimmed by 7 bases and J by 0 bases, 9 bases remained unmatched.

This clonotype was found a few times. The chain has TRBV23-1 and TRBJ1-5; no reliable D call. Being an ORF, TRBV23-1 has a function that is uncertain. The CDR3 has 12 amino acids. With 0 bases removed from V and 4 bases from J, the gap between germline ends came to 1 base. The CDR3 region has the DNA TGCGCCAGCAGTCAATCTAATCAGCCCCAGCATTTT. This encodes CASSQSNQPQHF.

The chain combines TRBV2 with TRBJ2-1, with TRBD1 as a possible D gene (5 bases). V lost 6 bases to trimming and J lost 6 bases, with 12 bases between them. The V gene's germline CDR1 is SNHLY and CDR2 FYNNEI. The CDR3 length is 13 residues. The CDR3 DNA follows: TGTGCCAGCAGCCTACAGGTGATCAATGAGCAGTTCTTC. It is translated as CASSLQVINEQFF. Looking up the rest from reference TRBV2 and TRBJ2-1 gives the full variable domain: EPEVTQTPSHQVTQMGQEVILRCVPISNHLYFYWYRQILGQKVEFLVSFYNNEISEKSEIFDDQFSVERPDGSNFTLKIRSTKLEDSAMYFCASSLQVINEQFFGPGTRLTVL.

The CDR3 region has the DNA TGTGCCAGCAGATCCTTCGCCGCCACCGGGGAGCTGTTTTTT. Its protein product is CASRSFAATGELFF. The chain joins TRBV6-1 to TRBJ2-2, with no clear D. The length of the CDR3 is 14 residues. V was pared by 6 bases and J by 4 bases, with 12 bases between. Germline lookup yields CDR1 MNHNS and CDR2 SASEGT.

This clonotype turned up a few times. The rearrangement uses TRBV2 and TRBJ2-1, with 8 nucleotides matching TRBD1. V lost 5 bases and J lost 10; bases outside the gene matches: 4. The CDR3 runs 12 residues. Looked up from germline, CDR1 is SNHLY and CDR2 is FYNNEI. CDR3 DNA: TGTGCCAGCAGTACAGGGGGGCGGGAGCAGTTCTTC. It yields the protein CASSTGGREQFF.

This clonotype showed up just a few times. The genes are TRBV6-1 and TRBJ1-2; 11 nucleotides match TRBD1. The CDR3 consists of 16 residues. CDR1 and CDR2 (germline): MNHNS, SASEGT. V lost 5 bases, J lost 5 bases, and 10 bases stayed unmatched. The DNA for the CDR3 is TGTGCCAGCAGTCCGCCTAGAGGACAGGGGGCTTATGGCTACACCTTC. Encoded protein: CASSPPRGQGAYGYTF.

V and J are TRBV6-1 and TRBJ2-3; 7 positions match TRBD1. The CDR3 consists of 14 residues. The V gene's germline CDR1 is MNHNS and CDR2 SASEGT. Trimming took 6 bases from V and 2 from J; bases not matched to a gene: 5. CDR3 protein: CASRPGQYTDTQYF. The CDR3 region has the DNA TGTGCCAGCAGACCGGGACAGTACACAGATACGCAGTATTTT.

The V gene is TRBV27, the J gene TRBJ2-7; D perhaps matches TRBD2 (6 bases). Between the trimmed V and J ends, which lost 6 bases and 0 bases, there was a span of 12 bases. Germline V gene lookup returns CDR1 MNHEY and CDR2 SMNVEV (reference sequence). The CDR3 covers 14 residues. CDR3 DNA: TGTGCCAGCAGGCCAACTAGCTACTCCTACGAGCAGTACTTC. Translation: CASRPTSYSYEQYF.

The V and J genes are TRBV20-1 and TRBJ2-5, with a possible D match to TRBD1 (6 bases). V lost 6 bases and J lost 2, with 19 bases in between. Germline values: CDR1 DFQATT, CDR2 SNEGSKA (reference sequence). The CDR3 sequence is 15 residues long. The chain's CDR3 is CSAINSVGAQETQYF. The CDR3 DNA follows: TGCAGTGCGATCAATTCGGTGGGGGCACAAGAGACCCAGTACTTC.

This clonotype was picked up a small number of times. This chain uses TRBV2 with TRBJ2-5; 11 nucleotides line up with TRBD2. CDR3 length: 16 amino acids. V dropped 5 bases and J dropped 5; count of bases not matched to a gene: 10. Germline values: CDR1 SNHLY, CDR2 FYNNEI. CDR3 nucleotides: TGTGCCAGCAGTTCAATTAGCGGGGGGGCTGGGGAGACCCAGTACTTC. It specifies CASSSISGGAGETQYF.

The rearrangement links TRBV6-5 to TRBJ2-7, with D possibly TRBD1 on 6 matching bases. Per germline, CDR1 MNHEY and CDR2 SVGAGI. The CDR3 is 15 residues long. V was shortened by 5 bases and J by 3 bases, with 17 bases between the two germline ends. The CDR3 sequence: CASSTRQVLIYEQYF. The CDR3 DNA reads TGTGCCAGCAGTACTCGACAGGTGCTAATCTACGAGCAGTACTTC.

The chain links TRBV15 to TRBJ2-2; 16 nucleotides align to TRBD2. Trimming at V came to 5 bases and at J to 6 bases, leaving 3 bases not matched to a gene. The CDR3 has 16 amino acids. Germline lookup yields CDR1 LNHNV and CDR2 YYDKDF (reference sequence). The CDR3 loop is CATSGGTSGRAGELFF. CDR3 nucleotide sequence: TGTGCCACCAGCGGAGGGACTAGCGGGAGGGCCGGGGAGCTGTTTTTT.

As regards this clonotype: Germline is not matched at one junction end, which may reflect a read error. V usage is TRBV18 and J usage is TRBJ1-1; TRBD1 matches at 9 bases. Germline assignment: CDR1 KGHSH and CDR2 LQKENI. The CDR3 extends over 15 amino acids. CDR3 sequence (DNA): TGTACCAGCTCACCAAGGACAGGGGTGAACACTGAAGCTTTCTTT. This translates into CTSSPRTGVNTEAFF.

This chain links TRBV20-1 with TRBJ2-3; D is possibly TRBD2 (7 bases). The V and J ends lost 4 bases and 1 base respectively, with 21 bases between them. The CDR3 runs to 17 residues. Germline V gene data show CDR1 as DFQATT and CDR2 as SNEGSKA (reference sequence). CDR3 protein: CSAKGGGATSGTDTQYF. Here the CDR3 DNA reads TGCAGTGCTAAGGGGGGGGGCGCGACTTCGGGCACAGATACGCAGTATTTT.

The CDR3 DNA follows: TGTGCCAGCAGCCGCACGAACTATGGCTACACCTTC. This translates into CASSRTNYGYTF. V and J are TRBV7-9 and TRBJ1-2, with D uncertain. Germline loops: CDR1 SEHNR, CDR2 FQNEAQ (reference sequence). There are 12 residues in the CDR3. Trimming took 5 bases from V and 2 from J, leaving 6 bases between them.

This chain uses TRBV27 with TRBJ1-2, with D perhaps TRBD1 (5 bases). The CDR3 has 15 residues. The germline V and J ends were trimmed by 5 bases and 3 bases, with 16 bases remaining between them. Germline V CDR1 and CDR2: MNHEY, SMNVEV (reference sequence). This chain's CDR3 is CASSPRWTSHYGYTF. Here the CDR3 DNA reads TGTGCCAGCAGTCCAAGATGGACAAGTCACTATGGCTACACCTTC.